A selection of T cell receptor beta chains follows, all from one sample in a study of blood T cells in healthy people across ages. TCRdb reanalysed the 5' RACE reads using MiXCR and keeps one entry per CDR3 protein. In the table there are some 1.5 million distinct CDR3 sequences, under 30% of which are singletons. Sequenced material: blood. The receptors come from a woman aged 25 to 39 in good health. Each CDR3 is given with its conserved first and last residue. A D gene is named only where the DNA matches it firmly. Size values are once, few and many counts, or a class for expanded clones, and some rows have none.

CDR3nt: TGCGCCAACCTACCCCAGGGGGAGGTCTACGAGCAGTACTTC
CDR3aa: CANLPQGEVYEQYF
abundance: few
v_gene: TRBV5-1
d_gene: NA
j_gene: TRBJ2-7

CDR3nt: TGTGCCGGCAGTGAAGCTGGACCCTGGGCGACCCAGTACTTC
CDR3aa: CAGSEAGPWATQYF
abundance: NA
v_gene: TRBV2
d_gene: NA
j_gene: TRBJ2-5

CDR3nt: TGTGCCAGCAGCTCAGGGACAGGGTCAAACACCGGGGAGCGGTTTTTT
CDR3aa: CASSSGTGSNTGERFF
abundance: once
v_gene: TRBV11-2
d_gene: TRBD1
j_gene: TRBJ2-2

CDR3nt: TGTGCCAGCAGCTCTTCCGGGGGGGCCTACAATGAGCAGTACTTC
CDR3aa: CASSSSGGAYNEQYF
abundance: few
v_gene: TRBV7-2
d_gene: TRBD2
j_gene: TRBJ2-4

CDR3nt: TGCAGCGTTGAGTTAGACAGGTCCTACAATGAGCAGTACTTC
CDR3aa: CSVELDRSYNEQYF
abundance: NA
v_gene: TRBV29-1
d_gene: NA
j_gene: TRBJ2-7

CDR3nt: TGTGCCAGCAGCTTGTCTGGGTCACGGGGGACTGAAGCTTTCTTT
CDR3aa: CASSLSGSRGTEAFF
abundance: NA
v_gene: TRBV7-3
d_gene: NA
j_gene: TRBJ1-1

CDR3nt: TGTGCCAGCAGGGAGGAGGGGAGCTATGGCTACACCTTC
CDR3aa: CASREEGSYGYTF
abundance: NA
v_gene: TRBV6-5
d_gene: NA
j_gene: TRBJ1-2

CDR3nt: TGCAGTGCTAGAGATCAGAGCTCTGGGGCCAACGTCCTGACTTTC
CDR3aa: CSARDQSSGANVLTF
abundance: NA
v_gene: TRBV20-1
d_gene: NA
j_gene: TRBJ2-6

CDR3nt: TGTGCCAGCAGCCCCCCTCCGGGGCCTAGGTATACGCAGTATTTT
CDR3aa: CASSPPPGPRYTQYF
abundance: NA
v_gene: TRBV7-2
d_gene: NA
j_gene: TRBJ2-3

CDR3nt: TGCGCCAGCAATAACTGGGGACAAACTAATGAAAAACTGTTTTTT
CDR3aa: CASNNWGQTNEKLFF
abundance: few
v_gene: TRBV12-3/TRBV12-4
d_gene: NA
j_gene: TRBJ1-4

CDR3nt: TGTGCCAGCAGCTCTCCAGGCTCTCCTCAGGGGCAGTATTTT
CDR3aa: CASSSPGSPQGQYF
abundance: many
v_gene: TRBV5-5
d_gene: NA
j_gene: TRBJ2-3

CDR3nt: TGTGCCAGCAGCTTGTCGATGGGACAGTTCTATGGCTACACCTTC
CDR3aa: CASSLSMGQFYGYTF
abundance: many
v_gene: TRBV7-2
d_gene: TRBD1
j_gene: TRBJ1-2

CDR3nt: TGTGCCAGCAGCCAAGATGACGGGGGGAGGACCTTCACCGGGGAGCTGTTTTTT
CDR3aa: CASSQDDGGRTFTGELFF
abundance: NA
v_gene: TRBV4-2
d_gene: TRBD2
j_gene: TRBJ2-2

CDR3nt: TGCGCCAGTGCAAGGACTAGCGGGAGTGTCACAGATACGCAGTATTTT
CDR3aa: CASARTSGSVTDTQYF
abundance: NA
v_gene: TRBV5-1
d_gene: TRBD2
j_gene: TRBJ2-3

CDR3nt: TGTGCCAGCAGTTGCTGGCATGGGGTACGGAAATCCTACGAGCAGTACTTC
CDR3aa: CASSCWHGVRKSYEQYF
abundance: NA
v_gene: TRBV6-2/TRBV6-3
d_gene: NA
j_gene: TRBJ2-7

CDR3nt: TGTGCCAGCAGTTCCGGGGGCCCCGCCTACGAGCAGTACTTC
CDR3aa: CASSSGGPAYEQYF
abundance: many
v_gene: TRBV12-3/TRBV12-4
d_gene: NA
j_gene: TRBJ2-7

CDR3nt: TGTGCCACCAGCTCCCTCGGAGCTTTCTTT
CDR3aa: CATSSLGAFF
abundance: NA
v_gene: TRBV15
d_gene: NA
j_gene: TRBJ1-1

CDR3nt: TGTGCCAGCAGACGGGGGAGGCGCGAGCAGTACTTC
CDR3aa: CASRRGRREQYF
abundance: many
v_gene: TRBV28
d_gene: NA
j_gene: TRBJ2-7